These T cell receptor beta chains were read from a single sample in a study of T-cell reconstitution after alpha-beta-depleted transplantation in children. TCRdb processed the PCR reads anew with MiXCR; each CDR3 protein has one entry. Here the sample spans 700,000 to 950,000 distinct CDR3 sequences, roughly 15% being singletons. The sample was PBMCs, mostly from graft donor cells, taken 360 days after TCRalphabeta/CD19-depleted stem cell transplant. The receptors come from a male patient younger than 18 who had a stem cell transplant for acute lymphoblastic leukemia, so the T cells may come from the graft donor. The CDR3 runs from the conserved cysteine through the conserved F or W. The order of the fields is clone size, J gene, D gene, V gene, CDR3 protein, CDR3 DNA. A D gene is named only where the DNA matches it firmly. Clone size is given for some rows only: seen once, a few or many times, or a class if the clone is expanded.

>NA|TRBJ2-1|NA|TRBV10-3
CAISEANSYNEQFF
TGTGCCATCAGTGAGGCTAACTCCTACAATGAGCAGTTCTTC
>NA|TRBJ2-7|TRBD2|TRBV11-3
CASSRLAGGNEQYF
TGTGCCAGCAGCCGGTTAGCGGGAGGAAACGAGCAGTACTTC
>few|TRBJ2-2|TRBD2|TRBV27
CASSYRTRGYRVTGELFF
TGTGCCAGCAGTTATAGGACTAGAGGGTATCGGGTCACCGGGGAGCTGTTTTTT
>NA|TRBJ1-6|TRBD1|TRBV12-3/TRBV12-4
CASSRTGGGSPLHF
TGTGCCAGCAGCCGGACAGGGGGTGGGTCACCCCTCCACTTT
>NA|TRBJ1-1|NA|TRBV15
CATTLARNTEAFF
TGTGCCACCACCCTGGCACGGAACACTGAAGCTTTCTTT
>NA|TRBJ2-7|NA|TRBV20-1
CSARSRDPYEQYF
TGCAGTGCTAGAAGCAGGGATCCCTACGAGCAGTACTTC
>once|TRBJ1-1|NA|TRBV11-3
CASSPRAVPTEAFF
TGTGCCAGCAGCCCACGGGCTGTACCCACTGAAGCTTTCTTT
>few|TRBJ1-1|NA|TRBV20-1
CSARDRAGTEAFF
TGCAGTGCTAGAGATCGGGCTGGCACTGAAGCTTTCTTT
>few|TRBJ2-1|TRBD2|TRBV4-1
CASSLTLAGVSDIYNEQFF
TGCGCCAGCAGCCTGACCCTAGCGGGAGTCTCAGATATTTACAATGAGCAGTTCTTC
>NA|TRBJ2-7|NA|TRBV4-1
CASSQETLRAMEYYEQYF
TGCGCCAGCAGCCAAGAGACCCTAAGGGCAATGGAGTACTACGAGCAGTACTTC
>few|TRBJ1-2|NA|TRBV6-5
CASSYLHRTLNYGYTF
TGTGCCAGCAGTTACTTACACAGGACATTAAACTATGGCTACACCTTC
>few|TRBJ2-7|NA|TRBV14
CASSHQGGYEQYF
TGTGCCAGCAGCCACCAGGGGGGTTACGAGCAGTACTTC
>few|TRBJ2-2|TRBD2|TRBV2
CASRPGLAGGGTGELFF
TGTGCCAGCAGACCGGGACTAGCGGGAGGTGGCACCGGGGAGCTGTTTTTT
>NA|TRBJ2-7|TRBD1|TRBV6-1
CASRPQGATGEQYF
TGTGCCAGCAGACCACAGGGGGCTACGGGTGAGCAGTACTTC
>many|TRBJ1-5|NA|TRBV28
CASSFEGTTQPQHF
TGTGCCAGCAGTTTTGAGGGTACGACTCAGCCCCAGCATTTT
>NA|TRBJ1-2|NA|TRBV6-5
CASSYSLGSNYGYTF
TGTGCCAGCAGTTACTCTTTAGGGTCTAACTATGGCTACACCTTC
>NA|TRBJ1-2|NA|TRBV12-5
CASGLVYVGYNYGYTF
TGTGCTAGTGGTTTGGTATATGTAGGGTATAACTATGGCTACACCTTC
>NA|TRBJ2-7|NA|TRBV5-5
CASSLGTGTNSYEQYF
TGTGCCAGCAGCTTGGGCACAGGCACCAACTCCTACGAGCAGTACTTC
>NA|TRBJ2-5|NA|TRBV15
CATSRDAGLYQETQYF
TGTGCCACCAGCAGAGATGCTGGTTTGTACCAAGAGACCCAGTACTTC
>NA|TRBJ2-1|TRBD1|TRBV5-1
CASSTRQGEQFF
TGCGCCAGCAGCACCCGACAGGGGGAGCAGTTCTTC
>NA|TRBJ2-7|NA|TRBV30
CAWSKNIGIYEQYF
TGTGCCTGGAGTAAGAACATCGGGATCTACGAGCAGTACTTC
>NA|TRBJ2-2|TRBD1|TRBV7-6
CASSHPLKGQGLRELFF
TGTGCCAGCAGCCACCCCTTAAAGGGACAGGGGCTTCGGGAGCTGTTTTTT
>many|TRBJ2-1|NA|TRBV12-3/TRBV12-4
CASKEMGEQFF
TGTGCCAGCAAGGAAATGGGTGAGCAGTTCTTC
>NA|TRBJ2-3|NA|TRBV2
CASSENDTQYF
TGTGCCAGCAGTGAGAATGATACGCAGTATTTT
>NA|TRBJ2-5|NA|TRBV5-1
CASSSLLETQYF
TGCGCCAGCAGCTCGCTCCTGGAGACCCAGTACTTC
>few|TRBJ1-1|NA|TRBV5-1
CASSGKAVQMNTEAFF
TGCGCCAGCAGCGGGAAGGCAGTCCAAATGAACACTGAAGCTTTCTTT
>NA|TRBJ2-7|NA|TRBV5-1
CASRQQGRAYEQYF
TGCGCCAGCAGGCAACAGGGGAGGGCCTACGAGCAGTACTTC
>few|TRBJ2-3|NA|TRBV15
CATSRGGPDTQYF
TGTGCCACCAGCAGAGGCGGACCAGATACGCAGTATTTT
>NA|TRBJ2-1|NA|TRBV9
CASSVVSGNYNEQFF
TGTGCCAGCAGCGTAGTCAGCGGCAACTACAATGAGCAGTTCTTC
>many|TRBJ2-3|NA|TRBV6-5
CASSYASGHTDTQYF
TGTGCCAGCAGTTACGCCAGCGGCCACACAGATACGCAGTATTTT
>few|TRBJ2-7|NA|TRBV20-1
CSARPPLVPVNGPYEQYF
TGCAGTGCTCGCCCCCCCCTCGTCCCGGTGAATGGCCCCTACGAGCAGTACTTC
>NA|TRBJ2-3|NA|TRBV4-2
CASSQGEGPPPDTQYF
TGTGCCAGCAGCCAAGGTGAAGGACCGCCCCCAGATACGCAGTATTTT
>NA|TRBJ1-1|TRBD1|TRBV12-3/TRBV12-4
CASTQGDEAFF
TGTGCCAGCACCCAGGGGGATGAAGCTTTCTTT
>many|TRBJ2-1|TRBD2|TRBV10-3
CAISDRGLAGGPGEQFF
TGTGCCATCAGTGACCGTGGACTAGCGGGAGGGCCGGGTGAGCAGTTCTTC
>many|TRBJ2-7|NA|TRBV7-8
CASSLERGLYEQYF
TGTGCCAGCAGCTTAGAACGGGGCCTCTACGAGCAGTACTTC
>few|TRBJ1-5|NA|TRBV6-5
CASSNLLGPQHF
TGTGCCAGCAGTAACCTCTTGGGACCCCAGCATTTT
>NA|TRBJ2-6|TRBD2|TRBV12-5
CASGLVMIAGGGANVLTF
TGTGCTAGTGGTTTGGTCATGATAGCGGGAGGTGGGGCCAACGTCCTGACTTTC
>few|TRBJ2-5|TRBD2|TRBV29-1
CSVEDQRAGLEETQYF
TGCAGCGTTGAAGATCAGCGAGCGGGGCTAGAGGAGACCCAGTACTTC
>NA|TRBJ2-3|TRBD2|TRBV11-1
CASGRGKQRDSSTDTQYF
TGTGCCAGCGGGAGGGGTAAACAGCGGGACTCCAGCACAGATACGCAGTATTTT
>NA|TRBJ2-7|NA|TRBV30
CAWSGFWKGSYEQYF
TGTGCCTGGAGTGGATTTTGGAAGGGCTCCTACGAGCAGTACTTC
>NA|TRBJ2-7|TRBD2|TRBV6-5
CASSYVGRDGYEQYF
TGTGCCAGCAGTTACGTCGGGAGGGATGGGTACGAGCAGTACTTC
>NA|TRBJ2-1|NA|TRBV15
CATSRDSGGLIYNEQFF
TGTGCCACCAGCAGAGATAGCGGCGGGCTGATCTACAATGAGCAGTTCTTC
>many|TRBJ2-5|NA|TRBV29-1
CSVTRSGQETQYF
TGCAGCGTAACTAGGAGCGGCCAAGAGACCCAGTACTTC
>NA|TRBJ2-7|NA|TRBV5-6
CASSALSSEQYF
TGTGCCAGCAGCGCTCTTTCCTCCGAGCAGTACTTC
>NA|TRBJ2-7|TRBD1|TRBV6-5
CASSYLGGRDSSYEQYF
TGTGCCAGCAGTTACTTAGGGGGCAGGGACAGCTCCTACGAGCAGTACTTC
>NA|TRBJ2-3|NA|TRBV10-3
CAISPGQMVTDTQYF
TGTGCCATCAGTCCCGGCCAGATGGTCACAGATACGCAGTATTTT
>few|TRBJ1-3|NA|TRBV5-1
CASSPQQVADTIYF
TGCGCCAGCAGCCCGCAACAGGTGGCGGACACCATATATTTT